This is a list of T cell receptor beta chains from one sample in a study of cytomegalovirus exposure and HLA in healthy donors. Measured with immunoSEQ multiplex PCR; TCRdb has only the in-frame clones, and not every one. This sample has a few hundred thousand clones, with around two thirds found just once. What was sequenced was PBMCs. All receptors derive from a female donor in good health and CMV-seronegative. CDR3s include the opening cysteine and the closing phenylalanine or tryptophan. The D gene is left open where the match is weak. Size values are once, few and many counts, or a class for expanded clones, and some rows have none.

J	size	D	V	DNA	CDR3
TRBJ1-2	few	NA	TRBV25-1	TGTGCCAGCAGTGAATTGGAGGGTAGCTATGGCTACACCTTC	CASSELEGSYGYTF
TRBJ2-2	NA	NA	TRBV13	TGTGCCAGCAGCCATCGGGCAGGGGACAACACCGGGGAGCTGTTTTTT	CASSHRAGDNTGELFF
TRBJ2-7	NA	NA	TRBV5-6	TGTGCCAGCAGCTCTATGACCTACGAGCAGTACTTC	CASSSMTYEQYF
TRBJ2-1	few	NA	TRBV5-1	TGCGCCAGCAGCTTGTATTCTGCTAGTTGGTCCTACAATGAGCAGTTCTTC	CASSLYSASWSYNEQFF
TRBJ2-1	few	TRBD1	TRBV5-6	TGTGCCAGCAGCTTGGGGGGACAGGGGGGGATGTACAATGAGCAGTTCTTC	CASSLGGQGGMYNEQFF
TRBJ2-1	NA	TRBD2	TRBV4-1	TGCGCCAGCAGCCTAAGACAAACGACTAGCGGGAGCTCCTACAATGAGCAGTTCTTC	CASSLRQTTSGSSYNEQFF
TRBJ2-7	NA	NA	TRBV6-6	TGTGCCAGCAGTCCCCTTCTAGTACGGGTACCCTACGAGCAGTACTTC	CASSPLLVRVPYEQYF
TRBJ2-7	NA	NA	TRBV7-6	TGTGCCAGCAGCTTGGACGAGGGCTACGAGCAGTACTTC	CASSLDEGYEQYF
TRBJ2-7	once	TRBD1	TRBV7-9	TGTGCCAGCAGCCCTCGACAGGGGGACTACGAGCAGTACTTC	CASSPRQGDYEQYF
TRBJ1-1	NA	TRBD1	TRBV18	TGTGCCAGCTCACCCACCGGGACAGGGACGAACACTGAAGCTTTCTTT	CASSPTGTGTNTEAFF
TRBJ2-1	NA	NA	TRBV27	TGTGCCAGCGGGAGAAGGGGGAACAATGAGCAGTTCTTC	CASGRRGNNEQFF
TRBJ2-2	few	TRBD2	TRBV9	TGTGCCAGCAGCGTGACTAGCGGGAGGAACACCGGGGAGCTGTTTTTT	CASSVTSGRNTGELFF
TRBJ2-1	NA	NA	TRBV6-4	TGTGCCAGCAGTGTGGGAGCTGAGCAGTTCTTC	CASSVGAEQFF
TRBJ2-5	NA	TRBD1	TRBV5-6	TGTGCCAGCAGCTTGGCGTTCAGGGGGACGGGGGAGACCCAGTACTTC	CASSLAFRGTGETQYF
TRBJ2-3	NA	TRBD1	TRBV27	TGTGCCAGCAGTTTACTCCGGGACAGGGGATCAGATACGCAGTATTTT	CASSLLRDRGSDTQYF